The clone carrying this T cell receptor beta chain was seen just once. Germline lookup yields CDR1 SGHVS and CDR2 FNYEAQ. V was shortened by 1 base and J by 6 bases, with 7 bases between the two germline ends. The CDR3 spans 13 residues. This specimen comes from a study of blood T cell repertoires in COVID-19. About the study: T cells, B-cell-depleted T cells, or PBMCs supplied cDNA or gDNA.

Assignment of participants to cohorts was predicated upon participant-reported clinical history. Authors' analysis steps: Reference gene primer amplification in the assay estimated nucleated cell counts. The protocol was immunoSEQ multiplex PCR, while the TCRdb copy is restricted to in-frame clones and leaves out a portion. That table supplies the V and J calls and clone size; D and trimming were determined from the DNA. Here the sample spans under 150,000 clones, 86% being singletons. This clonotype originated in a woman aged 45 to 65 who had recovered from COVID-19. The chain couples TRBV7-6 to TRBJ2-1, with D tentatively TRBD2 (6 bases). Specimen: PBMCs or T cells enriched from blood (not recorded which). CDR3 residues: CASSLGEANEQFF. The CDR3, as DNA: TGTGCCAGCAGCTTAGGGGAGGCCAATGAGCAGTTCTTC.